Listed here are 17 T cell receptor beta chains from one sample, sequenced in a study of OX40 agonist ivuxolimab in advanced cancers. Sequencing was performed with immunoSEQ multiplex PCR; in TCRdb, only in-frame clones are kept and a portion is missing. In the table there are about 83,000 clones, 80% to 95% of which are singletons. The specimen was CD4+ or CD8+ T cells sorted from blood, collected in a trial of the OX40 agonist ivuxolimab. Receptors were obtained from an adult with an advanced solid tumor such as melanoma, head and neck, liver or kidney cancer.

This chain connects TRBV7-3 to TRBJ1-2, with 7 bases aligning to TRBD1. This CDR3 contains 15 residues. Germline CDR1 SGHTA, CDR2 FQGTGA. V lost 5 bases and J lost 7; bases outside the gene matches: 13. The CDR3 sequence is CASSAQGGASPGYTF. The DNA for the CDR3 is TGTGCCAGCAGCGCCCAGGGGGGGGCCTCTCCTGGCTACACCTTC.

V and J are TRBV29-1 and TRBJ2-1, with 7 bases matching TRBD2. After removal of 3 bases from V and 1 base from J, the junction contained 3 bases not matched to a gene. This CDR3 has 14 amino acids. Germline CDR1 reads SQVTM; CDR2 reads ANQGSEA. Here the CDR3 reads CSVDGGGSYNEQFF. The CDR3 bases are TGCAGCGTTGACGGCGGGGGATCCTACAATGAGCAGTTCTTC.

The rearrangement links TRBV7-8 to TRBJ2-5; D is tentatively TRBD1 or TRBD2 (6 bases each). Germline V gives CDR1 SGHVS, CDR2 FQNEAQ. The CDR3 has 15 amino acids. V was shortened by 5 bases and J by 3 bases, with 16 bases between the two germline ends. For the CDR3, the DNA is TGTGCCAGCAGCCCTAGCTGGGGGGCGGAAGAGACCCAGTACTTC. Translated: CASSPSWGAEETQYF.

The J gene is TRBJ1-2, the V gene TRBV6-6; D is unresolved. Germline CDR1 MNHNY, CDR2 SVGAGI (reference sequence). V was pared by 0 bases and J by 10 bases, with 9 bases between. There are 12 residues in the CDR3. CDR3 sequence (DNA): TGTGCCAGCAGTTACTCTGGCACGGACTACACCTTC. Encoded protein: CASSYSGTDYTF.

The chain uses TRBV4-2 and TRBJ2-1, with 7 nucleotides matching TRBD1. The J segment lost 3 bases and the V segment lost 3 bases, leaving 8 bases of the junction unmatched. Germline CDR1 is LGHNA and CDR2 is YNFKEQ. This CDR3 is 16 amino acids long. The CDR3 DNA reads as TGTGCCAGCAGCCATCTCCGGGACAGCCACTACAATGAGCAGTTCTTC. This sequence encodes CASSHLRDSHYNEQFF.

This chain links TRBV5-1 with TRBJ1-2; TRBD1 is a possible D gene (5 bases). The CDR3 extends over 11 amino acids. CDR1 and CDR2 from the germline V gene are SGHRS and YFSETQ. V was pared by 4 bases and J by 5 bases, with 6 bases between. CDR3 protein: CASSAGYGYTF. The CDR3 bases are TGCGCCAGCAGCGCAGGGTATGGCTACACCTTC.

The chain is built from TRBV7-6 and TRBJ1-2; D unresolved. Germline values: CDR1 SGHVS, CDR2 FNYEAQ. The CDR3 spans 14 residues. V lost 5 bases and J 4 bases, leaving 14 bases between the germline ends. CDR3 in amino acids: CASSPREGSYGYTF. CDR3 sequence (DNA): TGTGCCAGCAGCCCGCGGGAAGGGAGCTATGGCTACACCTTC. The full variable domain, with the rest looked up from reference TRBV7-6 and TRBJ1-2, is GAGVSQSPRYKVTKRGQDVALRCDPISGHVSLYWYRQALGQGPEFLTYFNYEAQQDKSGLPNDRFSAERPEGSISTLTIQRTEQRDSAMYRCASSPREGSYGYTFGSGTRLTVV.

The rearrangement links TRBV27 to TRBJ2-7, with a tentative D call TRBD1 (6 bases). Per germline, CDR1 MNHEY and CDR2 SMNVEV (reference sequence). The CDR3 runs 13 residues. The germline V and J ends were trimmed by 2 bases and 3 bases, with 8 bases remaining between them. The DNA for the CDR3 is TGTGCCAGCAGTTTAGGGGACAACTACGAGCAGTACTTC. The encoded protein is CASSLGDNYEQYF.

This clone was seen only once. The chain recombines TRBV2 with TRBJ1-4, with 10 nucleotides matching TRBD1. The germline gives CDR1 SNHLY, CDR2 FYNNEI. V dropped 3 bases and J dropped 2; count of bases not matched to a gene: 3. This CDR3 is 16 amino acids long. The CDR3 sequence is CASSDPGQGTNEKLFF. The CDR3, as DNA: TGTGCCAGCAGTGATCCGGGACAGGGGACTAATGAAAAACTGTTTTTT.

This chain's CDR3 is CASSQSWWRHYQETQYF. The CDR3 region has the DNA TGCGCCAGCAGTCAATCGTGGTGGCGACACTACCAAGAGACCCAGTACTTC. The chain carries TRBV23-1 and TRBJ2-5, with D unclear. TRBV23-1 is an ORF for which the function is uncertain. Trimming removed 0 bases at V and 0 bases at J, with 14 bases between. The CDR3 is 17 residues long.

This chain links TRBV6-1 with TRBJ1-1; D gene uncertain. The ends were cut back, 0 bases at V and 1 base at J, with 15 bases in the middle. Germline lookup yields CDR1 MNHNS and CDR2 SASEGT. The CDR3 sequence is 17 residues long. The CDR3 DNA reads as TGTGCCAGCAGTGAAGCCCGAGCCCCATCACAGAACACTGAAGCTTTCTTT. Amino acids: CASSEARAPSQNTEAFF.

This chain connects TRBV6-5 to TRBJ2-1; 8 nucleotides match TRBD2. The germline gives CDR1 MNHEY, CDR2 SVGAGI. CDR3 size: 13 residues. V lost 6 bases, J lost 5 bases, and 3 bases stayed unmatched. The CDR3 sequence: CASSAGGHNEQFF. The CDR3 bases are TGTGCCAGCAGCGCGGGGGGCCACAATGAGCAGTTCTTC.

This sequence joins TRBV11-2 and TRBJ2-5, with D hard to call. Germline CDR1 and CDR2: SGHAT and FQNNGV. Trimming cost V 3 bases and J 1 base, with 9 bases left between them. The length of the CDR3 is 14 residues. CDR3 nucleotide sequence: TGTGCCAGCAGCTTCCGATGGGGCCAAGAGACCCAGTACTTC. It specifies CASSFRWGQETQYF.

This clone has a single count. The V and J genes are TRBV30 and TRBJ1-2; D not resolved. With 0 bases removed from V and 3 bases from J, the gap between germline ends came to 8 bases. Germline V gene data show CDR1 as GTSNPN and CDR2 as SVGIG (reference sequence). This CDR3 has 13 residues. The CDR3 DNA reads TGTGCCTGGAGTGTCCCAATCGACTATGGCTACACCTTC. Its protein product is CAWSVPIDYGYTF.

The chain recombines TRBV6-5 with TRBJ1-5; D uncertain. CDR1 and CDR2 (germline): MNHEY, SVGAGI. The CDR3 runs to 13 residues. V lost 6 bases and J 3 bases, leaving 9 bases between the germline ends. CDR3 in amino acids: CASSRGYNQPQHF. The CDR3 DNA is TGTGCCAGCAGCAGAGGGTACAATCAGCCCCAGCATTTT.

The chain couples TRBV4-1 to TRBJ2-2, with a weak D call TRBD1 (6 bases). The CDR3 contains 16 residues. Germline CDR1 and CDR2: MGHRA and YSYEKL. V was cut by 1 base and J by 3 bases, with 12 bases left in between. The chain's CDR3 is CASSQVGRGYTGELFF. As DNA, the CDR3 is TGCGCCAGCAGCCAAGTTGGCAGGGGATACACCGGGGAGCTGTTTTTT.

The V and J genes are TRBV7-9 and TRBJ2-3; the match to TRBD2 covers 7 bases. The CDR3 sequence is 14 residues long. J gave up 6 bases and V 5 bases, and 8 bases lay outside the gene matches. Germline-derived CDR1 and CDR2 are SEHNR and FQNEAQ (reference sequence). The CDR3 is CASSRLAVVDTQYF. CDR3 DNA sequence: TGTGCCAGCAGCCGACTAGCCGTCGTGGATACGCAGTATTTT.